This TCR beta chain was sequenced for a study of blood T cell repertoires in COVID-19 (dated by TCRdb to 2019 to 2021). The study in broad terms: The collaborator samples originated in the United States, Italy and Spain and spanned the acute and convalescent phases of COVID-19. The material from the prospective study consisted of cDNA or gDNA derived from T cells, B-cell-depleted T cells, or PBMCs. Deeply sampled blood TCRbeta repertoires from subjects exposed to, actively infected with, or recovered from COVID-19 were included in the dataset. The repertoires were released in a freely available public database intended as a resource for research on the immune response to SARS-CoV-2. The samples were drawn from two sources: the first 160 participants of the ongoing ImmuneRACE study, and 950 to 1,500 subjects contributed by 6 global collaborators. Nearly every sample came with metadata listing a de-identified subject ID, COVID-19 status, age in years and sex. Where available, HLA class I and class II types were obtained from metadata supplied by the sample provider rather than from assay-based typing. On the study overall, not on this receptor specifically: The quantity of clinical and demographic metadata differed by source and by participant and was supplied without curation.

TCRbeta CDR3 regions were amplified from genomic DNA using the immunoSEQ Assay, a bias-controlled multiplex PCR. The authors' pipeline ran thus. Nucleated cell counts per sample were estimated from amplification of reference gene primers within the assay. Sequence reads were collapsed and filtered to measure the absolute abundance of every unique TCRbeta CDR3 rearrangement. For each sample, productive Simpson clonality was calculated as the square root of Simpson's diversity index across productive rearrangements. TCRdb's version of the immuneACCESS table is confined to in-frame rearrangements and falls short of the full clone set. An unresolved V gene accounts for under half of the shortfall where checked; the remainder is of unknown origin. V and J calls and clone size are those listed in that table; D and trimming were worked out from the DNA. This sample comprises 210,000 or so clones, around 80% of them detected only once. The ten largest clones take up 2.5% to 3.5% of the sample.

On this clone itself: Its cognate antigen has yet to be identified. Qualities for individual bases were not recorded, and no much larger clone is one base off.

The collaborating institutions used their own protocols to collect whole blood in K2EDTA tubes. Collaborator samples were shipped for TCRbeta analysis as frozen whole blood, isolated PBMCs, or DNA extracted from either sample type. Trimming takes 8 bases from V and 0 bases from J, and the germline ends sit 18 bases apart. The germline V gene gives CDR1 as SQVTM and CDR2 as ANQGSEA. From cysteine to phenylalanine, the CDR3 is 15 amino acids long. Left in the record is the CDR3 DNA by itself, 45 bases read in frame from the first base. The sequence derives from a woman of 80 years or more with active or convalescent COVID-19. Recombination joined TRBV29-1 with TRBJ2-3; the D segment could be TRBD1, given 6 matching bases. Input material: peripheral blood. The CDR3 corresponds to CSTRSGTTSTDTQYF. The base sequence is TGCAGCACTCGATCTGGGACAACTAGCACAGATACGCAGTATTTT.